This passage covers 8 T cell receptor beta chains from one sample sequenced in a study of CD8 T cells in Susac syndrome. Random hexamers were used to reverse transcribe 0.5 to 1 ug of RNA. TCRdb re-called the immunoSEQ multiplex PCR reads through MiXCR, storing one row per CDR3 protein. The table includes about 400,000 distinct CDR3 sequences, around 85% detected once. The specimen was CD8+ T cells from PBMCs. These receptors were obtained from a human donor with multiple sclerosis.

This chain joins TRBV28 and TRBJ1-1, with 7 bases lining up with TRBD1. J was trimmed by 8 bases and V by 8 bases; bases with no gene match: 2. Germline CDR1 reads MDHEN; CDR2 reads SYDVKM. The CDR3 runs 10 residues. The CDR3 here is CASRRGEAFF. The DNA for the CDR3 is TGTGCCAGCCGCAGGGGGGAAGCTTTCTTT.

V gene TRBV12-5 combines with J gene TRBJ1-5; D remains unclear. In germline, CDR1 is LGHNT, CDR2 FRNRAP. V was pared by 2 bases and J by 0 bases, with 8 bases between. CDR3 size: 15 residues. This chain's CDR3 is CASGLTSYSNQPQHF. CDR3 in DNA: TGTGCTAGTGGTTTGACAAGTTATAGCAATCAGCCCCAGCATTTT.

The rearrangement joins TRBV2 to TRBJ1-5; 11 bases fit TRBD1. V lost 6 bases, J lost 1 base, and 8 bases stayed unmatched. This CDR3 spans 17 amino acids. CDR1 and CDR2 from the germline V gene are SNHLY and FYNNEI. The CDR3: CASSQGQGVRSNQPQHF. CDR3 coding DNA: TGTGCCAGCAGCCAGGGACAGGGGGTGAGGAGCAATCAGCCCCAGCATTTT.

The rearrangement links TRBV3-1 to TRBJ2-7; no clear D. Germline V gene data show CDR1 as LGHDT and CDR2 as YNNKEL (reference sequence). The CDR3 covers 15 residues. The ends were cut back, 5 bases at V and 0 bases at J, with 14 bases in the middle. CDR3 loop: CASSNDITSSYEQYF. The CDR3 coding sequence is TGTGCCAGCAGCAACGACATAACGAGCTCCTACGAGCAGTACTTC.

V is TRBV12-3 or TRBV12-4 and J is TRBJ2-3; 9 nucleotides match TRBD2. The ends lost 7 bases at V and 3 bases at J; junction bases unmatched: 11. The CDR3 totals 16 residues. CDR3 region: CASNSLLREGTDTQYF. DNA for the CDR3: TGTGCCAGCAATTCCCTTCTGCGGGAGGGGACAGATACGCAGTATTTT.

DNA of the CDR3: TGCAGCGTTGAAGGGGGCTCTAACACCGGGGAGCTGTTTTTT. It encodes CSVEGGSNTGELFF. The chain is built from TRBV29-1 and TRBJ2-2; a possible D gene is TRBD1 (5 bases). Between the trimmed V and J ends, which lost 1 base and 2 bases, there was a span of 8 bases. There are 14 residues in the CDR3. CDR1 is SQVTM and CDR2 is ANQGSEA in the germline V gene.

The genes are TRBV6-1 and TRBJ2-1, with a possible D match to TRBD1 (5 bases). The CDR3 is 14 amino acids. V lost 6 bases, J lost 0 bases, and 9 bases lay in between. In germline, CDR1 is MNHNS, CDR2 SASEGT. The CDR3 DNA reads TGTGCCAGCAGATCCGACAGCTCCTACAATGAGCAGTTCTTC. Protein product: CASRSDSSYNEQFF.

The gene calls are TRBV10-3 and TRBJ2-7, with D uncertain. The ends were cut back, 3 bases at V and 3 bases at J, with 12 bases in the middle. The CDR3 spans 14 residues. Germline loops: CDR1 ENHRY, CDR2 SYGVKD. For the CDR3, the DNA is TGTGCCATCAGTGATGATCGGACCAACTACGAGCAGTACTTC. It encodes CAISDDRTNYEQYF.